Listed below are T cell receptor beta chains from one sample, sequenced in a study of glioma-infiltrating T cells. TCRdb reanalysed the multiplex PCR reads using MiXCR and keeps one entry per CDR3 protein. The sample has about 93,000 distinct CDR3 sequences; around 37% are singletons. Source material: glioma tissue, nonneoplastic brain tissue, or PBMCs (not recorded which). The source of these receptors is a human donor with low-grade glioma or glioblastoma, undergoing nonglioma brain surgery, or in good health (not recorded which). CDR3s include the opening cysteine and the closing phenylalanine or tryptophan. The D gene is left open where the match is weak. Some rows have no size entry. The others give once, few or many, or a class for an expanded clone.

d_call: TRBD2
v_call: TRBV20-1
j_call: TRBJ2-3
clone_size: many
cdr3_aa: CSARRLAGTDTQYF
cdr3_nt: TGCAGTGCTAGGAGGCTAGCGGGAACGGATACGCAGTATTTT

d_call: .
v_call: TRBV6-4
j_call: TRBJ1-5
clone_size: many
cdr3_aa: CASSDTQADSNQPQHF
cdr3_nt: TGTGCCAGCAGTGACACCCAGGCAGATAGCAATCAGCCCCAGCATTTT

d_call: .
v_call: TRBV29-1
j_call: TRBJ2-1
clone_size: many
cdr3_aa: CSVRGHNEQFF
cdr3_nt: TGCAGCGTTCGGGGCCACAATGAGCAGTTCTTC

d_call: TRBD1
v_call: TRBV29-1
j_call: TRBJ2-2
clone_size: many
cdr3_aa: CSVGQGTGELFF
cdr3_nt: TGCAGCGTCGGACAGGGAACCGGGGAGCTGTTTTTT

d_call: .
v_call: TRBV6-8
j_call: TRBJ1-5
clone_size: many
cdr3_aa: CASSSIGRWNQPQHF
cdr3_nt: TGTGCCAGCAGTTCCATTGGGAGGTGGAATCAGCCCCAGCATTTT

d_call: .
v_call: TRBV28
j_call: TRBJ2-6
clone_size: .
cdr3_aa: CASSFSGVNVLTF
cdr3_nt: TGTGCCAGCAGCTTCTCTGGGGTTAACGTCCTGACTTTC

d_call: TRBD2
v_call: TRBV19
j_call: TRBJ2-1
clone_size: many
cdr3_aa: CASSIVKREINEQFF
cdr3_nt: TGTGCCAGTAGTATCGTCAAGCGGGAGATCAATGAGCAGTTCTTC

d_call: .
v_call: TRBV18
j_call: TRBJ1-2
clone_size: .
cdr3_aa: CASSPPSQGMLNGYTF
cdr3_nt: TGTGCCAGCTCACCACCGAGCCAGGGGATGCTAAATGGCTACACCTTC

d_call: TRBD2
v_call: TRBV5-4
j_call: TRBJ2-2
clone_size: many
cdr3_aa: CASSSRLAGATGELFF
cdr3_nt: TGTGCCAGCAGCTCTAGACTAGCGGGGGCCACCGGGGAGCTGTTTTTT

d_call: .
v_call: TRBV2
j_call: TRBJ1-3
clone_size: many
cdr3_aa: CASSEFGNTIYF
cdr3_nt: TGTGCCAGCAGTGAATTTGGAAACACCATATATTTT

d_call: TRBD2
v_call: TRBV28
j_call: TRBJ2-1
clone_size: .
cdr3_aa: CASSSPWLAGLPEQFF
cdr3_nt: TGTGCCAGCAGTTCCCCGTGGCTAGCGGGGCTCCCTGAGCAGTTCTTC

d_call: TRBD1
v_call: TRBV12-3/TRBV12-4
j_call: TRBJ1-5
clone_size: many
cdr3_aa: CASSLGQGVQPQHF
cdr3_nt: TGTGCCAGCAGTTTAGGACAGGGAGTCCAGCCCCAGCATTTT

d_call: TRBD2
v_call: TRBV2
j_call: TRBJ2-1
clone_size: many
cdr3_aa: CASRPGAGAWNEQFF
cdr3_nt: TGTGCCAGCAGACCAGGAGCGGGGGCTTGGAATGAGCAGTTCTTC

d_call: .
v_call: TRBV29-1
j_call: TRBJ1-1
clone_size: many
cdr3_aa: CSVLPKLTEAFF
cdr3_nt: TGCAGCGTTCTTCCTAAGTTGACTGAAGCTTTCTTT

d_call: .
v_call: TRBV7-7
j_call: TRBJ2-1
clone_size: many
cdr3_aa: CASSLAYSGHEQFF
cdr3_nt: TGTGCCAGCAGCTTAGCGTACAGCGGCCATGAGCAGTTCTTC

d_call: TRBD1
v_call: TRBV7-2
j_call: TRBJ1-2
clone_size: many
cdr3_aa: CASTQDRGNYGYTF
cdr3_nt: TGTGCCAGCACCCAGGACAGGGGGAACTATGGCTACACCTTC

d_call: TRBD2
v_call: TRBV5-1
j_call: TRBJ2-5
clone_size: many
cdr3_aa: CASSSGRGQETQYF
cdr3_nt: TGCGCCAGCAGCTCGGGGAGGGGACAAGAGACCCAGTACTTC